This T cell receptor (beta chain) was captured in a study of blood T cell repertoires in COVID-19. Across the whole study: Specimens from acute and convalescent COVID-19 originated in the United States, Italy and Spain. Sources were T cells, B-cell-depleted T cells, or PBMCs; the material itself was cDNA or gDNA.

Per the authors' pipeline: Quantification of nucleated cells was approximated via reference gene primer amplification. Here immunoSEQ multiplex PCR was the method, and the copy in TCRdb shows in-frame clones only, minus some. V and J calls and clone size are copied from that table; D and trimming were computed from the DNA. The sample holds 15,000 to 20,000 clones; 75% to 95% are singletons and the top ten take about 7.2%. The J segment lost 2 bases and the V segment lost 6 bases, leaving 14 bases of the junction unmatched. The CDR3 length is 16 residues. Germline V gene sequence: CDR1 SQVTM, CDR2 ANQGSEA.

This sequence was found in a human donor in a cohort sampled during active COVID-19. The rearrangement uses TRBV29-1 and TRBJ1-2, with 8 bases fitting TRBD1. The sample was peripheral blood. The CDR3 nucleotides read TGCAGCGTCACTGCCCCTGAGGACAGGGTGAACTATGGCTACACCTTC. It encodes CSVTAPEDRVNYGYTF.